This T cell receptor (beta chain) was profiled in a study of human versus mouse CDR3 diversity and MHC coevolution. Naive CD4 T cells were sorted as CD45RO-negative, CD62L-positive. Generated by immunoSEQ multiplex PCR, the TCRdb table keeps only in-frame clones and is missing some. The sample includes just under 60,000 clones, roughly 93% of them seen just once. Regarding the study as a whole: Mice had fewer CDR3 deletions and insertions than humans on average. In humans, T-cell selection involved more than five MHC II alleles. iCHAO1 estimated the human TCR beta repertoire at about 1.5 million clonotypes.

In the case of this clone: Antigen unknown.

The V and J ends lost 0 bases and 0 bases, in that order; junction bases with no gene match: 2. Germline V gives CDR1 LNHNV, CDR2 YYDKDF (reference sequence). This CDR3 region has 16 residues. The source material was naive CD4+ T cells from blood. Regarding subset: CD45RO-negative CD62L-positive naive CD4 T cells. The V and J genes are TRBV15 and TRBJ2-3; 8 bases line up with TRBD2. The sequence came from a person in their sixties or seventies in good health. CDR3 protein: CATSRDASGSTDTQYF. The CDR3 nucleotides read TGTGCCACCAGCAGAGATGCTAGCGGGAGCACAGATACGCAGTATTTT.